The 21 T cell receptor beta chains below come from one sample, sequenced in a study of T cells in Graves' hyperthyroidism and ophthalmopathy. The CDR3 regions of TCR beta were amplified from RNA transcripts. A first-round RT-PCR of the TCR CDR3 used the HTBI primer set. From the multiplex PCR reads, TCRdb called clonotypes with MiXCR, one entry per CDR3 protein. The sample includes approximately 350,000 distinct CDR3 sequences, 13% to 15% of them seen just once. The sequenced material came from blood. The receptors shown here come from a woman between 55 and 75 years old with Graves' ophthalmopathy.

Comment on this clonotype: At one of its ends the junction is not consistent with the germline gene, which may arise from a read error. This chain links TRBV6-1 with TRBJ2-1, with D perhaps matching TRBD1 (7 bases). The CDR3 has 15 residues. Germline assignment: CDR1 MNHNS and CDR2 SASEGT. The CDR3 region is CANSTRGEAHNEQFF. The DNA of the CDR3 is TGTGCCAACAGTACCAGGGGGGAAGCTCACAATGAGCAGTTCTTC.

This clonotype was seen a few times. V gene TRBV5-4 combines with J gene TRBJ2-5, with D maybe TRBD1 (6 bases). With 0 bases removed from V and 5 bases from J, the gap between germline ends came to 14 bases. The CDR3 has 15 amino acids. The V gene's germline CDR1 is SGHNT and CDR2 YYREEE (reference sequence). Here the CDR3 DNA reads TGTGCCAGCAGCTTGGCCAATGGGGGCCCTGAGACCCAGTACTTC. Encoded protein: CASSLANGGPETQYF.

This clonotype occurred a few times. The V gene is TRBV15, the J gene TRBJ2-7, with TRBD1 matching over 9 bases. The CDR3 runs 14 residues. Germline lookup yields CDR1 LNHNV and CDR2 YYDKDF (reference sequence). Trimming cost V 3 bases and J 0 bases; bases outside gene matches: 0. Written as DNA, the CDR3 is TGTGCCACCAGCAGGACAGGGGGCTCCTACGAGCAGTACTTC. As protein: CATSRTGGSYEQYF.

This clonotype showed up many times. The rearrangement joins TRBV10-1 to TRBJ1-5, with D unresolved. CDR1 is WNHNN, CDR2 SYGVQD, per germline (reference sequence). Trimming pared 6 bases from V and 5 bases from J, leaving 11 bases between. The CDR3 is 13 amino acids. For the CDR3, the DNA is TGCGCCAGCAGCCCCGGTTGGGATCAGCCCCAGCATTTT. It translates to CASSPGWDQPQHF.

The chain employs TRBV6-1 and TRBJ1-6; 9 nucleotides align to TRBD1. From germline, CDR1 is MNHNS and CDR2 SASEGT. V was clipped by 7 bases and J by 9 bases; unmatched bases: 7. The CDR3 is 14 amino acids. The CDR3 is CASTNRGQGSPLHF. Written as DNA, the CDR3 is TGTGCCAGCACCAACAGGGGGCAGGGTTCACCCCTCCACTTT.

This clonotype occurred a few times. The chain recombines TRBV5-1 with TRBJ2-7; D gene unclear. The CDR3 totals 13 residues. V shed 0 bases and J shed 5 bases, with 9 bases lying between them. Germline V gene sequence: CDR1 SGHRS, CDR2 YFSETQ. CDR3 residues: CASSLAPTDEQYF. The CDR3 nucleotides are TGCGCCAGCAGCTTGGCTCCGACGGACGAGCAGTACTTC.

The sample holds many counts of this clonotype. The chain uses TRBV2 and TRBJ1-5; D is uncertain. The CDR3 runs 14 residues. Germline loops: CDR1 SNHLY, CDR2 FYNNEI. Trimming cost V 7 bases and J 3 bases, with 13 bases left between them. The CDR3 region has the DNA TGTGCCAGCAAAGCTAGACCTTACAATCAGCCCCAGCATTTT. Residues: CASKARPYNQPQHF. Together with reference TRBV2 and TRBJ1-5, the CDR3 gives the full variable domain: EPEVTQTPSHQVTQMGQEVILRCVPISNHLYFYWYRQILGQKVEFLVSFYNNEISEKSEIFDDQFSVERPDGSNFTLKIRSTKLEDSAMYFCASKARPYNQPQHFGDGTRLSIL.

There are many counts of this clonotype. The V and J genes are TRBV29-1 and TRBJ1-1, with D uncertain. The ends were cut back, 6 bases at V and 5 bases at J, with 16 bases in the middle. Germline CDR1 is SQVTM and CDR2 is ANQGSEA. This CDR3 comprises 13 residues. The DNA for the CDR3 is TGCAGCGTGGATCCGGGTCTCCGGACTGAAGCTTTCTTT. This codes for CSVDPGLRTEAFF.

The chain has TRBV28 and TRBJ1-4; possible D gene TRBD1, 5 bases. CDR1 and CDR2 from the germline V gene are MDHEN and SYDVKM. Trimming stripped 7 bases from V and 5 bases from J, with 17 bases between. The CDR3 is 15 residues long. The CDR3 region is CASTVTGTSNEKLFF. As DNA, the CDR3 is TGTGCCAGCACCGTAACCGGGACGTCGAATGAAAAACTGTTTTTT.

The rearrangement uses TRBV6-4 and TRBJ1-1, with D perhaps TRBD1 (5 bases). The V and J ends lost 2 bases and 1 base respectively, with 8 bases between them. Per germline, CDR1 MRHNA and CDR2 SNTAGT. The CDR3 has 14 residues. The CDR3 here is CASSDRTGNTEAFF. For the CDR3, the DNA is TGTGCCAGCAGTGACCGAACAGGGAACACTGAAGCTTTCTTT.

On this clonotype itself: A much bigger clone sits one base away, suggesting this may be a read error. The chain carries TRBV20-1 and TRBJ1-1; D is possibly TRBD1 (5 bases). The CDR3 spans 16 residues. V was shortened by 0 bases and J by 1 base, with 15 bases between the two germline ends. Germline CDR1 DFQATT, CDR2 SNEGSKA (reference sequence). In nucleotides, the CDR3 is TGCAGTGCTAGAGAGGCGGGACGAGGGCGGAACACTGAAGCTTTCTTT. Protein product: CSAREAGRGRNTEAFF.

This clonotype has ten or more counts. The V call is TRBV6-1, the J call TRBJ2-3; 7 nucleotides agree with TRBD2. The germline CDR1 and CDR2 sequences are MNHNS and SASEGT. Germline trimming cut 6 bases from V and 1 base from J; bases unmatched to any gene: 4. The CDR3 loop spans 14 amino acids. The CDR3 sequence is CASRSGAGTDTQYF. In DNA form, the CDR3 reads TGTGCCAGCAGAAGCGGGGCCGGCACAGATACGCAGTATTTT.

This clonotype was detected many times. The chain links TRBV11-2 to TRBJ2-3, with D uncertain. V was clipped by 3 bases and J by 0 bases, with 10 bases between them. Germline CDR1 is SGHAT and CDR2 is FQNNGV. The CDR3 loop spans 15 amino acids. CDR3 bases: TGTGCCAGCAGCTTCGTCCCCCTTAGCACAGATACGCAGTATTTT. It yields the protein CASSFVPLSTDTQYF.

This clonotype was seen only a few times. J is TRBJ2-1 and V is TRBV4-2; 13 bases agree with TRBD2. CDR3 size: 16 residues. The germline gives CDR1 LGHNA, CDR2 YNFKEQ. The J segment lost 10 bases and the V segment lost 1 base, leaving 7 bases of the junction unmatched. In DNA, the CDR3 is TGTGCCAGCAGCCAAGCTGGACTAGCGGGAGCCGGAGAGCAGTTCTTC. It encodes CASSQAGLAGAGEQFF.

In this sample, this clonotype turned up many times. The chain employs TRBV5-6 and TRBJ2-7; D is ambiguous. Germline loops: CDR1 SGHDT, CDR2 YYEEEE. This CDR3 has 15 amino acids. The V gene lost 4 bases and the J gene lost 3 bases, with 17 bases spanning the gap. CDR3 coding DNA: TGTGCCAGCAGCACAAGGACCCTCCCCAACTACGAGCAGTACTTC. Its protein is CASSTRTLPNYEQYF.

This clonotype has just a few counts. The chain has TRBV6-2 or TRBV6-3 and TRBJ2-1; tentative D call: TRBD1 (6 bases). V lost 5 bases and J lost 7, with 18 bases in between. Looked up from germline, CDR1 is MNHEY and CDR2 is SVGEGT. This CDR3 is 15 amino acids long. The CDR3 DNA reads TGTGCCAGCAGTGGAAGTGCAGGGGAGTTGAATGAGCAGTTCTTC. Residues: CASSGSAGELNEQFF.

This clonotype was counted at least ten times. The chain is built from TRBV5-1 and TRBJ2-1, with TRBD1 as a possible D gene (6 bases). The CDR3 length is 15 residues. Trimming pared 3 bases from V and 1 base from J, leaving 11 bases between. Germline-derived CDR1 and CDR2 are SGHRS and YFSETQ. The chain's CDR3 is CASSSDRSSYNEQFF. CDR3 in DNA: TGCGCCAGCAGCTCTGACAGGTCGTCCTACAATGAGCAGTTCTTC.

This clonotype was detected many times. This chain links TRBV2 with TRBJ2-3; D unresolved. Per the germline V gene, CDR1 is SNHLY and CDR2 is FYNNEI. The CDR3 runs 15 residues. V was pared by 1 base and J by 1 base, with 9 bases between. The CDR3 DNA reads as TGTGCCAGCAGTGAAGACACTCTACGCACAGATACGCAGTATTTT. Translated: CASSEDTLRTDTQYF.

The CDR3 here is CSRLAGDPNIQYF. In DNA form, the CDR3 reads TGCAGTCGGCTAGCGGGAGACCCAAACATTCAGTACTTC. This chain connects TRBV20-1 to TRBJ2-4; 10 positions match TRBD2. The J segment lost 6 bases and the V segment lost 8 bases, leaving 7 bases of the junction unmatched. This CDR3 spans 13 amino acids. The germline V gene encodes CDR1 DFQATT and CDR2 SNEGSKA (reference sequence).

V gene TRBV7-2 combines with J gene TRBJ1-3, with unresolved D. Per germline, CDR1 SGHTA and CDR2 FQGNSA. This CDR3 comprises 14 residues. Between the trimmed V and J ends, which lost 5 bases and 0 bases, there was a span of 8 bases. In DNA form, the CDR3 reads TGTGCCAGCAGCCAAAGGAGCTCTGGAAACACCATATATTTT. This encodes CASSQRSSGNTIYF.

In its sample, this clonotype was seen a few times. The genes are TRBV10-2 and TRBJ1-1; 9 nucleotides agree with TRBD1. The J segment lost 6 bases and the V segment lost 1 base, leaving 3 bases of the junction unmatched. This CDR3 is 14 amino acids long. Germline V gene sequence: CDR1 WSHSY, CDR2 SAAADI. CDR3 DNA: TGCGCCAGCAGTGAGTTAACAGGGGGCTCTGAAGCTTTCTTT. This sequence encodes CASSELTGGSEAFF.